These 28 T cell receptor beta chains came from one sample sequenced in a study of OX40 agonist ivuxolimab in advanced cancers. Generated by immunoSEQ multiplex PCR, the TCRdb table keeps only in-frame clones and is missing some. The sample consists of over 85,000 clones, about 83% of them appearing once. The specimen comprised CD4+ or CD8+ T cells sorted from blood, sampled in a trial of the OX40 agonist ivuxolimab. These receptors came from an adult with an advanced solid tumor such as melanoma, head and neck, liver or kidney cancer.

The rearrangement uses TRBV4-2 and TRBJ1-2, with 9 positions matching TRBD1. In germline, CDR1 is LGHNA, CDR2 YNFKEQ. The CDR3 extends over 18 amino acids. Trimming at V came to 4 bases and at J to 7 bases, leaving 19 bases not matched to a gene. The CDR3 loop is CASSRNPRADRGDFGYTF. As DNA, the CDR3 is TGTGCCAGCAGCCGTAACCCCCGTGCCGACAGGGGGGATTTTGGCTACACCTTC.

V is TRBV7-3 and J is TRBJ2-1; no reliable D call. V was trimmed by 5 bases and J by 5 bases, leaving 7 bases between them. CDR3 length equals 12 residues. CDR1 and CDR2 from the germline V gene are SGHTA and FQGTGA. The CDR3 region is CASSDLNNEQFF. The CDR3 nucleotides are TGTGCCAGCAGCGATCTAAACAATGAGCAGTTCTTC.

The chain has TRBV7-9 and TRBJ1-1, with D unresolved. V lost 6 bases to trimming and J lost 0 bases, with 5 bases between them. The V gene's germline CDR1 is SEHNR and CDR2 FQNEAQ (reference sequence). The CDR3 length is 12 residues. This chain's CDR3 is CASRVVNTEAFF. The DNA of the CDR3 is TGTGCCAGCAGGGTGGTGAACACTGAAGCTTTCTTT.

The genes are TRBV5-6 and TRBJ1-1; D unclear. V shed 0 bases and J shed 2 bases, with 8 bases lying between them. The germline V gene has CDR1 SGHDT and CDR2 YYEEEE. This CDR3 contains 14 residues. CDR3 bases: TGTGCCAGCAGCTTGGCGGTCGGTAACACTGAAGCTTTCTTT. Its translation: CASSLAVGNTEAFF. The full variable domain, rest sourced from reference TRBV5-6 and TRBJ1-1, is DAGVTQSPTHLIKTRGQQVTLRCSPKSGHDTVSWYQQALGQGPQFIFQYYEEEERQRGNFPDRFSGHQFPNYSSELNVNALLLGDSALYLCASSLAVGNTEAFFGQGTRLTVV.

The CDR3 sequence: CASSATSGETQYF. DNA of the CDR3: TGTGCCAGCAGTGCTACCTCGGGAGAGACCCAGTACTTC. The V gene is TRBV2, the J gene TRBJ2-5; D remains ambiguous. The CDR3 is 13 residues long. Germline V gene sequence: CDR1 SNHLY, CDR2 FYNNEI. Trimming cost V 4 bases and J 4 bases, with 10 bases left between them.

CDR3 residues: CASSPPSLTGSYEQYF. The CDR3 bases are TGTGCCAGCTCACCGCCCTCCCTGACAGGATCCTACGAGCAGTACTTC. The chain has TRBV18 and TRBJ2-7; D might be TRBD1 (6 bases). This CDR3 contains 16 residues. Germline V gene lookup returns CDR1 KGHSH and CDR2 LQKENI. The V end was cut by 3 bases, the J end by 1 base, with 16 bases between.

The chain combines TRBV5-1 with TRBJ2-7; D remains ambiguous. CDR1 and CDR2 (germline): SGHRS, YFSETQ. V dropped 3 bases and J dropped 0 bases, with 16 bases sitting between them. The CDR3 spans 16 residues. The CDR3 spells CASSSKESSNSYEQYF. CDR3 nucleotide sequence: TGCGCCAGCAGCTCGAAGGAGTCCTCAAACTCCTACGAGCAGTACTTC.

This clone appeared a few times. The chain carries TRBV7-9 and TRBJ1-6, with 9 bases matching TRBD1. The CDR3 is 14 residues long. Looked up from germline, CDR1 is SEHNR and CDR2 is FQNEAQ (reference sequence). V gave up 4 bases and J gave up 9 bases; unmatched junction bases: 4. DNA for the CDR3: TGTGCCAGCAGCTCGGGACAGGGCCCTTCACCCCTCCACTTT. Encoded protein: CASSSGQGPSPLHF.

V is TRBV7-2 and J is TRBJ1-5; no clear D. Per germline, CDR1 SGHTA and CDR2 FQGNSA. Trimming left V 1 base short and J 6 bases short, with 7 bases between. This CDR3 comprises 13 residues. CDR3 region: CASSLVVSQPQHF. Here the CDR3 DNA reads TGTGCCAGCAGCTTAGTGGTTAGTCAGCCCCAGCATTTT. The variable domain in full, completed from reference TRBV7-2 and TRBJ1-5, reads GAGVSQSPSNKVTEKGKDVELRCDPISGHTALYWYRQSLGQGLEFLIYFQGNSAPDKSGLPSDRFSAERTGGSVSTLTIQRTQQEDSAVYLCASSLVVSQPQHFGDGTRLSIL.

The chain recombines TRBV9 with TRBJ1-1, with D uncertain. Germline CDR1 and CDR2: SGDLS and YYNGEE. Trimming stripped 0 bases from V and 1 base from J, with 10 bases between. The CDR3 is 15 residues long. This CDR3 is CASSVEDGRNTEAFF. The CDR3 nucleotides read TGTGCCAGCAGCGTAGAGGACGGACGGAACACTGAAGCTTTCTTT.

The V gene is TRBV7-7, the J gene TRBJ2-5, with D maybe TRBD1 (6 bases). Germline lookup yields CDR1 SSHAT and CDR2 FNYEAQ (reference sequence). CDR3 length equals 17 residues. The V end lost 4 bases, the J end lost 4 bases, and 22 bases lay between the germline ends. CDR3 coding DNA: TGTGCCAGCAGCTCACTAGGGGGTGGGGGCCCGGGAGAGACCCAGTACTTC. Encoded protein: CASSSLGGGGPGETQYF.

The chain uses TRBV10-3 and TRBJ2-1, with D possibly being TRBD2 (5 bases). This CDR3 region has 16 residues. Trimming cost V 2 bases and J 6 bases, with 17 bases left between them. Germline V lookup: CDR1 ENHRY, CDR2 SYGVKD. The CDR3 DNA is TGTGCCATCAGTGAGCCATCCGGCGGGTTTGGCAATGAGCAGTTCTTC. Its translation is CAISEPSGGFGNEQFF.

This chain uses TRBV7-9 with TRBJ2-1; no clear D gene. Germline loops: CDR1 SEHNR, CDR2 FQNEAQ (reference sequence). The CDR3 extends over 13 amino acids. Trimming stripped 1 base from V and 10 bases from J, with 11 bases between. The CDR3 sequence: CASSLVGLGEQFF. The CDR3 DNA reads TGTGCCAGCAGCTTAGTGGGCCTCGGGGAGCAGTTCTTC. Supplemented by reference TRBV7-9 and TRBJ2-1, the full variable domain reads DTGVSQNPRHKITKRGQNVTFRCDPISEHNRLYWYRQTLGQGPEFLTYFQNEAQLEKSRLLSDRFSAERPKGSFSTLEIQRTEQGDSAMYLCASSLVGLGEQFFGPGTRLTVL.

The chain couples TRBV5-1 to TRBJ1-2; D ambiguous. Deletions cut 0 bases from V and 4 bases from J, with 7 bases between. Germline V gene data show CDR1 as SGHRS and CDR2 as YFSETQ. The CDR3 is 13 residues long. Here the CDR3 reads CASSLDSSYGYTF. The CDR3 bases are TGCGCCAGCAGCTTGGACAGCTCCTATGGCTACACCTTC.

The J gene is TRBJ1-5, the V gene TRBV7-8; D is uncertain. The V gene's germline CDR1 is SGHVS and CDR2 FQNEAQ. V was shortened by 5 bases and J by 5 bases, with 16 bases between the two germline ends. The CDR3 extends over 15 amino acids. The DNA of the CDR3 is TGTGCCAGCAGCCCCTTAGGGAGGGAAGATCAGCCCCAGCATTTT. Translation gives CASSPLGREDQPQHF. Complete variable domain (other parts from reference TRBV7-8 and TRBJ1-5): GAGVSQSPRYKVAKRGQDVALRCDPISGHVSLFWYQQALGQGPEFLTYFQNEAQLDKSGLPSDRFFAERPEGSVSTLKIQRTQQEDSAVYLCASSPLGREDQPQHFGDGTRLSIL.

The CDR3 loop reads CSASPGEKLFF. In DNA, the CDR3 is TGCAGTGCTAGTCCGGGTGAAAAACTGTTTTTT. The chain carries TRBV20-1 and TRBJ1-4; unclear D gene. The CDR3 runs to 11 residues. Deletions cut 3 bases from V and 7 bases from J, with 6 bases between. Germline values: CDR1 DFQATT, CDR2 SNEGSKA (reference sequence).

The chain uses TRBV5-1 and TRBJ2-2, with D tentatively TRBD1 or TRBD2 (5 bases each). The germline V and J ends were trimmed by 4 bases and 0 bases, with 19 bases remaining between them. Germline V gives CDR1 SGHRS, CDR2 YFSETQ. The CDR3 is made up of 18 amino acids. CDR3 bases: TGCGCCAGCAGCCCCCGCCCCTTTGGGGGTGCGAACACCGGGGAGCTGTTTTTT. Translating it yields CASSPRPFGGANTGELFF.

The chain joins TRBV5-4 to TRBJ2-3, with a possible D match to TRBD2 (6 bases). Between the trimmed V and J ends, which lost 4 bases and 2 bases, there was a span of 11 bases. The CDR3 consists of 14 residues. CDR1 and CDR2 from the germline V gene are SGHNT and YYREEE (reference sequence). The CDR3 bases are TGTGCCAGCAGCCGTCGGGGGTCCACAGATACGCAGTATTTT. It specifies CASSRRGSTDTQYF.

This chain connects TRBV7-9 to TRBJ1-2, with a tentative D call TRBD1 (5 bases). CDR1 and CDR2 (germline): SEHNR, FQNEAQ (reference sequence). The CDR3 runs to 14 residues. The V gene lost 5 bases and the J gene lost 6 bases, with 16 bases spanning the gap. The CDR3 loop is CASSPESGGNGYTF. In nucleotides, the CDR3 is TGTGCCAGCAGCCCCGAGAGCGGGGGAAATGGCTACACCTTC.

CDR3 in amino acids: CASSAGPESTDTQYF. The CDR3 region has the DNA TGTGCCAGCAGCGCCGGGCCCGAGAGCACAGATACGCAGTATTTT. The genes are TRBV9 and TRBJ2-3, with D unclear. Trimming stripped 3 bases from V and 0 bases from J, with 11 bases between. The CDR3 is 15 residues long. Germline assignment: CDR1 SGDLS and CDR2 YYNGEE.

The rearrangement links TRBV5-8 to TRBJ1-6; the match to TRBD1 covers 7 bases. Germline CDR1 reads SGHTS; CDR2 reads YDEGEE. The junction had 3 bases not matched to a gene; V was cut back by 0 bases and J by 3 bases. The CDR3 runs 16 residues. The CDR3 sequence: CASSLGDSNYNSPLHF. The CDR3 nucleotides are TGTGCCAGCAGCTTGGGGGACAGTAACTATAATTCACCCCTCCACTTT. Together with reference TRBV5-8 and TRBJ1-6, the CDR3 gives the full variable domain: EAGVTQSPTHLIKTRGQQATLRCSPISGHTSVYWYQQALGLGLQFLLWYDEGEERNRGNFPPRFSGRQFPNYSSELNVNALELEDSALYLCASSLGDSNYNSPLHFGNGTRLTVT.

The chain recombines TRBV9 with TRBJ2-1; D is tentatively TRBD1 or TRBD2 (5 bases each). Germline lookup yields CDR1 SGDLS and CDR2 YYNGEE. V was trimmed by 2 bases and J by 0 bases, leaving 15 bases between them. The length of the CDR3 is 17 residues. CDR3 loop: CASSVGTLRGSYNEQFF. DNA of the CDR3: TGTGCCAGCAGCGTGGGCACTTTGAGGGGCTCCTACAATGAGCAGTTCTTC.

This chain links TRBV27 with TRBJ1-5, with D unresolved. Germline assignment: CDR1 MNHEY and CDR2 SMNVEV (reference sequence). With 6 bases removed from V and 6 bases from J, the gap between germline ends came to 12 bases. The CDR3 is 13 amino acids. In nucleotides, the CDR3 is TGTGCCAGCAGCAAAAGGGAGAGTCAGCCCCAGCATTTT. Protein: CASSKRESQPQHF.

To note about this clone: One junction end disagrees with the germline gene, perhaps due to a read error. The chain is built from TRBV10-3 and TRBJ1-1; 7 nucleotides line up with TRBD1. The CDR3 is made up of 17 amino acids. Germline lookup yields CDR1 ENHRY and CDR2 SYGVKD. CDR3 sequence (DNA): TGTGCCAGCAGTCCACCTGGGACAGCAAGAATGAACACTGAAGCTTTCTTT. Translated, it gives CASSPPGTARMNTEAFF.

This clone was seen just once. Within the sample, other DNA sequences also encode this same CDR3. The gene calls are TRBV11-3 and TRBJ1-3, with TRBD1 matching 7 bases. CDR1 and CDR2 (germline): SGHNT, YENEEA. CDR3 length: 14 amino acids. V trimming: 4 bases; J trimming: 1 base; junction bases outside the gene matches: 1. In DNA form, the CDR3 reads TGTGCCAGCAGCTCGACAGGGTCTGGAAACACCATATATTTT. This sequence encodes CASSSTGSGNTIYF. Supplemented by reference TRBV11-3 and TRBJ1-3, the full variable domain reads EAGVVQSPRYKIIEKKQPVAFWCNPISGHNTLYWYLQNLGQGPELLIRYENEEAVDDSQLPKDRFSAERLKGVDSTLKIQPAELGDSAVYLCASSSTGSGNTIYFGEGSWLTVV.

The chain joins TRBV18 to TRBJ1-2, with 8 bases fitting TRBD1. The CDR3 sequence is 15 residues long. Germline values: CDR1 KGHSH, CDR2 LQKENI. The V and J ends lost 3 bases and 8 bases, in that order; junction bases with no gene match: 11. The CDR3 DNA follows: TGTGCCAGCTCACCCGACGGAGGACAGGGATACGGCTACACCTTC. Protein product: CASSPDGGQGYGYTF.

The chain has TRBV2 and TRBJ1-2; no firm D call. Germline V gene data show CDR1 as SNHLY and CDR2 as FYNNEI. The CDR3 has 15 residues. Deletions cut 0 bases from V and 8 bases from J, with 16 bases between. The CDR3 is CASSEAANGFPGYTF. The CDR3 nucleotides read TGTGCCAGCAGTGAAGCGGCTAATGGCTTTCCGGGCTACACCTTC.

The chain joins TRBV15 to TRBJ1-2, with D possibly being TRBD1 (5 bases). Germline lookup yields CDR1 LNHNV and CDR2 YYDKDF (reference sequence). Trimming took off 4 bases at V and 0 bases at J, with 12 bases between the two ends. This CDR3 is built from 15 residues. CDR3 region: CATSKIQEANYGYTF. The CDR3 DNA sequence: TGTGCCACCAGCAAGATACAGGAAGCTAACTATGGCTACACCTTC.